This TCR beta chain was captured in a study of CD8+ T cells in alopecia areata. Study overall: A 6-month period off drug followed tofacitinib, which lasted 6 to 18 months.

As for treatment: oral pan-JAK inhibitor, 5-10 mg twice daily. Sorting of PBMCs yielded the CD4+ and CD8+ T cells. As the sequencing template, cDNA was produced by extracting RNA and reverse transcribing it. Sequenced by immunoSEQ multiplex PCR; TCRdb stores in-frame clones only, minus some. The sample holds some 130,000 clones, about 59% seen once. Source: CD8+ T cells sorted from blood, taken at week 4, from a patient treated with tofacitinib. The receptor was isolated from a human donor with alopecia areata.

CDR3 nucleotides: TGTGCCAGCAGTGAATTCGTGGGCGTGGATACGCAGTATTTT. It codes for CASSEFVGVDTQYF. The V and J genes are TRBV25-1 and TRBJ2-3; no clear D gene. This CDR3 contains 14 residues. CDR1 and CDR2 from the germline V gene are MGHDK and SYGVNS. V lost 1 base to trimming and J lost 6 bases, with 11 bases between them.